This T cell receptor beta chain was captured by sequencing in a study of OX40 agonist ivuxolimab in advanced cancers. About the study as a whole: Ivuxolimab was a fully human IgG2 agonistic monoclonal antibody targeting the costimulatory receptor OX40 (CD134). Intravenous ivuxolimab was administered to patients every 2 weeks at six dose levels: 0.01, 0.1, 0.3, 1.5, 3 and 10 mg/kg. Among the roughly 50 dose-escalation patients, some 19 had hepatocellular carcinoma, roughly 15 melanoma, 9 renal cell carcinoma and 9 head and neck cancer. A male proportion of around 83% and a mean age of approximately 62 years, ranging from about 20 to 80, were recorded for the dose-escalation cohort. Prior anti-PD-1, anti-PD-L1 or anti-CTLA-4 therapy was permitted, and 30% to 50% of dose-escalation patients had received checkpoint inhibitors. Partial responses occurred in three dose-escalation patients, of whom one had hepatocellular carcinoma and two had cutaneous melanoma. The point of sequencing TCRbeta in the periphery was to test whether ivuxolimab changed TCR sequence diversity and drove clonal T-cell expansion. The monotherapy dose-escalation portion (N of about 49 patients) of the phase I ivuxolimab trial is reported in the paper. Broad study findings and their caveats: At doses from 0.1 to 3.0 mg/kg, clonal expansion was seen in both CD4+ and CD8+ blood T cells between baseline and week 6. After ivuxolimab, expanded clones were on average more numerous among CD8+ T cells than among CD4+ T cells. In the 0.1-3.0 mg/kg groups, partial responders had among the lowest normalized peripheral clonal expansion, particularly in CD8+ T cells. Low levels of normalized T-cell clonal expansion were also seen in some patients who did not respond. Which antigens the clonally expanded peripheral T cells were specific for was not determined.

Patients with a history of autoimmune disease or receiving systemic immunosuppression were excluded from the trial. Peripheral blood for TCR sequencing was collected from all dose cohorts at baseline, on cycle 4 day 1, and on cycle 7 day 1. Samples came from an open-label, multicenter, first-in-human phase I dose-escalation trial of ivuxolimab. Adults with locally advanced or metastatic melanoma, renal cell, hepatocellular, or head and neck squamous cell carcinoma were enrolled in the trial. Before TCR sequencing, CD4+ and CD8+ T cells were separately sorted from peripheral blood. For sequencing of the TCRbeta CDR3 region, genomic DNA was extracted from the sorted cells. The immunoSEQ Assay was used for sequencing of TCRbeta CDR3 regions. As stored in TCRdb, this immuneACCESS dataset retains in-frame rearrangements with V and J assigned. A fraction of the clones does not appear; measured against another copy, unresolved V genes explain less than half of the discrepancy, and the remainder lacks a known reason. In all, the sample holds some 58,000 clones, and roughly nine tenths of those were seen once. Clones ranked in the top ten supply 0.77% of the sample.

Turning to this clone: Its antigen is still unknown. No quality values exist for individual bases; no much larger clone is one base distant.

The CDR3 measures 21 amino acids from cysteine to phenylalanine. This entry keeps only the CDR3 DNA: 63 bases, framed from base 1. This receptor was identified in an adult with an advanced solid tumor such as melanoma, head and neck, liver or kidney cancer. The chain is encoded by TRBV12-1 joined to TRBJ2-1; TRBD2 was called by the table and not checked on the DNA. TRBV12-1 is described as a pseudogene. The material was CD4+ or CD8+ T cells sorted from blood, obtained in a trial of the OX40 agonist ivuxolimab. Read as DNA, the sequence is TGTGCCAGCAGCTTCGCGTCAGGCCCGAGCGGGGGCTTGGGGTCCTACAATGAGCAGTTCTTC. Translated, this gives CASSFASGPSGGLGSYNEQFF.